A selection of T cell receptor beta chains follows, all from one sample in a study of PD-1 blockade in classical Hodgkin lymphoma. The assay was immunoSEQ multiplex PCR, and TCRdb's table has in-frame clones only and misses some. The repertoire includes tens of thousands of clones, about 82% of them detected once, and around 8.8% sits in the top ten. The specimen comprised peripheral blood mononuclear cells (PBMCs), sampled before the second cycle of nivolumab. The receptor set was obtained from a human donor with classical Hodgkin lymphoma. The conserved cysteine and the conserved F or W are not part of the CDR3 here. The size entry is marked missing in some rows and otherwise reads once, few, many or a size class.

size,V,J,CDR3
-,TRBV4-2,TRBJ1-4,ASSQDDTTNEKLF
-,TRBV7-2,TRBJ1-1,ASSLAKGSGTEAF
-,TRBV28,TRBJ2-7,ASSLHLRSYEQY
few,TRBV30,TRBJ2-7,AWEGAREQY
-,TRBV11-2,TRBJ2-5,ASSLGGQETQY
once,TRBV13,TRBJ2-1,ASSLYIRLAGKSSYNEQF
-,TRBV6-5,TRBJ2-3,ATSLTGGHTDTQY
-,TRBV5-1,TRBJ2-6,ASRTSSGANVLT
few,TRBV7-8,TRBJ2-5,ASSVYRTETQY
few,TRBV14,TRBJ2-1,ASSREPGTGIPQF
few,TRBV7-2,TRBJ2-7,ASSLRHRVYEQY
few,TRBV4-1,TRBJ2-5,ASSQDNRGRQETQY
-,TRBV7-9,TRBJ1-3,ASSFPRENVGSGNTIY
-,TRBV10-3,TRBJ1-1,AISQSQGRQAEAF
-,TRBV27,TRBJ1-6,ASSPETGQLRSPLH
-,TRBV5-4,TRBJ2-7,ASSSAGTGVFEQY
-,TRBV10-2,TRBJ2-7,ASREQGASEQY
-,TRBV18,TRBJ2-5,ASSPFTASLETQY
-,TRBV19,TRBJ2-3,ASSQSPGPITDTQY
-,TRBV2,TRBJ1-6,ASIFGSGALSPLH
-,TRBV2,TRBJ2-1,ASSLQDRLYNEQF
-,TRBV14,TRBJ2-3,ASSQWPGQTFTDTQY
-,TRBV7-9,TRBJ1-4,ASSPGGEKLF
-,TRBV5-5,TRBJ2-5,ASSLVEETQY
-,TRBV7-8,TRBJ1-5,ASSLEGLNDQPQH
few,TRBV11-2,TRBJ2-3,ASSFSGGLDTQY
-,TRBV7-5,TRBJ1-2,ASSLEYPRGYGYT
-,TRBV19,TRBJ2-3,ASSQTGSDTQY
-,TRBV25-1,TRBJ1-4,ASSTDRRGKSNEKLF
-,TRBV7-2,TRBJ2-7,ASSLGAGVEQY
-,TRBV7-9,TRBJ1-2,ASSLAGQNNYGYT
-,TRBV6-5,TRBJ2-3,ASSRGRDTQY
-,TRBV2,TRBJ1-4,ASRKDSPRRGKLF
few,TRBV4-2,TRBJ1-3,ASSLREGTGNTIY
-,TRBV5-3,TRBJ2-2,ARNRDVSGELF
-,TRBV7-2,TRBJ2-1,ASSSYSASYNEQF
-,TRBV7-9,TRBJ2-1,ASSLEEISYNEQF
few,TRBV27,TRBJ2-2,ASSSQGDRGPTNTGELF
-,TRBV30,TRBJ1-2,AWNTGGSGYT
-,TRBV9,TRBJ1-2,ASSVGGGVGYT
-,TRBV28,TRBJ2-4,ASSLSGDRKAKNIQY
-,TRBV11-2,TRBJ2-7,ASSWGSGTGDYEQY
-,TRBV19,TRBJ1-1,ASSPRTANTEAF
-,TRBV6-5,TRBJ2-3,ASSLAKSTDTQY
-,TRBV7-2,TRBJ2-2,ASSFLGELF
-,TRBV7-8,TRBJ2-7,ASSLAFYEQY
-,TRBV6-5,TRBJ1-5,ASSSRPPWNQPQH
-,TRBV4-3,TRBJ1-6,ASSQGTGKGSSPLH
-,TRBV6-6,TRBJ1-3,ASSYETGTGNTIY
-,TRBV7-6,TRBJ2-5,ASSLEGTQY
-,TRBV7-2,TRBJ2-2,ASSLVQTNTGELF
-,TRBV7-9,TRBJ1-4,ASSLVSGGPTNEKLF